Below are 5 T cell receptor beta chains sequenced from a single sample in a study of blood T cell repertoires in COVID-19. Here immunoSEQ multiplex PCR was the method, and the copy in TCRdb shows in-frame clones only, minus some. Here the sample spans some 65,000 clones, less than 95% being singletons. Sequencing used peripheral blood. The origin of the receptors is a man aged 50-60 years with COVID-19, enrolled during active disease.

This clone is a singleton in its sample. The V gene is TRBV6-2 or TRBV6-3, the J gene TRBJ2-5, with D possibly TRBD1 on 6 matching bases. The CDR3 has 17 residues. CDR1 and CDR2 from the germline V gene are MNHEY and SVGEGT. V was shortened by 2 bases and J by 0 bases, with 16 bases between the two germline ends. The CDR3 nucleotides are TGTGCCAGCAGTTACGGGGGCCTTTTTGGGTACCAAGAGACCCAGTACTTC. Amino acids: CASSYGGLFGYQETQYF.

The chain uses TRBV30 and TRBJ1-6, with 10 positions matching TRBD1. V lost 3 bases to trimming and J lost 10 bases; unmatched junction nucleotides: 9. Per germline, CDR1 GTSNPN and CDR2 SVGIG (reference sequence). CDR3 length equals 15 residues. In nucleotides, the CDR3 is TGTGCCTGGAGGGACCGGGACAGGGGCAACTCACCCCTCCACTTT. Protein product: CAWRDRDRGNSPLHF.

The genes are TRBV12-3 or TRBV12-4 and TRBJ1-1, with 7 positions matching TRBD1. CDR3 length: 13 residues. J gave up 6 bases and V 3 bases, and 4 bases lay outside the gene matches. DNA for the CDR3: TGTGCCAGCAGTTTGGGGACAGCCGCTGAAGCTTTCTTT. The encoded protein is CASSLGTAAEAFF.

This rearrangement joins TRBV9 to TRBJ1-6; D remains ambiguous. Trimming cost V 0 bases and J 5 bases, with 12 bases left between them. CDR1 and CDR2 (germline): SGDLS, YYNGEE. The CDR3 runs 16 residues. CDR3 DNA: TGTGCCAGCAGCGTAGACTTAAGTCCCGATAATTCACCCCTCCACTTT. Its protein is CASSVDLSPDNSPLHF.

This rearrangement joins TRBV28 to TRBJ2-7, with 8 bases that match TRBD1. Unmatched junction bases numbered 11, after V lost 6 bases and J lost 4 bases. The CDR3 is made up of 15 amino acids. Germline assignment: CDR1 MDHEN and CDR2 SYDVKM. The CDR3 nucleotides are TGTGCCAGCAGCCTGGACAGGGTAGAATCATACGAGCAGTACTTC. Amino acids: CASSLDRVESYEQYF.